This T cell receptor beta chain was documented in a study of tumour-infiltrating T cells in Burkitt lymphoma. Study in general: This cohort included all epidemiological subtypes of Burkitt lymphoma. Overall and progression-free survival were predicted by productive clonality.

The CDR3 totals 14 residues. Germline values: CDR1 MNHEY, CDR2 SVGAGI. V lost 6 bases and J 8 bases, leaving 19 bases between the germline ends. Generated by immunoSEQ multiplex PCR, the TCRdb table keeps only in-frame clones and is missing some. The top ten clones hold roughly 2.8% of a sample with around 50,000 clones, around 30% of them seen once. The sequencing sample was made of tumor tissue. The chain carries TRBV6-5 and TRBJ1-2; a weak D match, TRBD1 (6 bases). This receptor was obtained from a human donor with Burkitt lymphoma. The CDR3 region is CASRTTQGRRGYTF. Here the CDR3 DNA reads TGTGCCAGCAGGACCACCCAGGGGCGGAGGGGCTACACCTTC.